Listed here are 26 T cell receptor beta chains from one sample, sequenced in a study of post-analysis software for immune sequencing data. Study outcomes and limitations: Patients carried roughly 5 TRBV segments more frequently than controls did, and TRBV5-6, TRBV5-1 and TRBV20-1 were among them.

cDNA libraries of TCR beta carried unique molecular identifiers. TCRdb fed the PCR reads into MiXCR, producing one record per CDR3 protein. The table shows hundreds of thousands of distinct CDR3 sequences, with 55% to 60% occurring only once. Their cognate antigens are unknown. Sequencing was performed on blood. These receptors were taken from a girl aged 2 to 10 with multiple sclerosis.

This clonotype was counted only a few times. CDR3 nucleotides: TGCGCCAGCAGCTTGACAAGCGGAAGACAAGAGACCCAGTACTTC. This sequence encodes CASSLTSGRQETQYF. V and J are TRBV5-1 and TRBJ2-5; a possible D gene is TRBD2 (5 bases). V was shortened by 1 base and J by 2 bases, with 12 bases between the two germline ends. The germline V gene has CDR1 SGHRS and CDR2 YFSETQ. The CDR3 is made up of 15 amino acids.

The chain has TRBV7-6 and TRBJ2-1; TRBD1 aligns across 8 bases. CDR1 is SGHVS and CDR2 is FNYEAQ in the germline V gene. The CDR3 covers 18 residues. V shed 0 bases, J shed 6 bases, and the junction held 13 bases outside the gene matches. Written as DNA, the CDR3 is TGTGCCAGCAGCTTAGCGGGCTCCGGACAGGGTATTATCAATGAGCAGTTCTTC. As protein: CASSLAGSGQGIINEQFF.

Only a few counts were recorded for this clonotype. Written as DNA, the CDR3 is TGTGCCATCAGTGACGCCTTTGACAGGGAAATCGGGGCCAACGTCCTGACTTTC. It specifies CAISDAFDREIGANVLTF. V is TRBV10-3 and J is TRBJ2-6; 7 nucleotides match TRBD1. The V gene end was trimmed by 3 bases and the J gene end by 4 bases; junction bases not matched to a gene: 12. Germline CDR1 ENHRY, CDR2 SYGVKD. There are 18 residues in the CDR3.

The chain employs TRBV20-1 and TRBJ2-5; 8 bases map to TRBD2. This CDR3 has 15 amino acids. CDR1 DFQATT and CDR2 SNEGSKA come from the germline V gene (reference sequence). Trimming took 6 bases from V and 0 from J; bases not matched to a gene: 9. The DNA for the CDR3 is TGCAGTGCGGGCCTAGCGGGCCAGTACCAAGAGACCCAGTACTTC. Translating gives CSAGLAGQYQETQYF.

This clonotype was counted a single time. CDR3 sequence reads: CASSLAGTGDYNEQFF. For the CDR3, the DNA is TGTGCCAGCAGTTTAGCGGGGACAGGGGATTACAATGAGCAGTTCTTC. V gene TRBV12-3 or TRBV12-4 combines with J gene TRBJ2-1; 10 nucleotides match TRBD1. The V segment lost 0 bases and the J segment 4 bases; nucleotides outside the gene matches: 3. This CDR3 has 16 residues.

The sample holds a few counts of this clonotype. The chain joins TRBV7-6 to TRBJ2-3; no definite D call. CDR3 size: 16 residues. The V end lost 0 bases, the J end lost 4 bases, and 14 bases lay between the germline ends. CDR1 is SGHVS, CDR2 FNYEAQ, per germline. This CDR3 reads CASSLAQASSADTQYF. CDR3 in DNA: TGTGCCAGCAGCTTAGCCCAGGCGAGTAGTGCAGATACGCAGTATTTT. The whole variable domain, remainder taken from reference TRBV7-6 and TRBJ2-3, is GAGVSQSPRYKVTKRGQDVALRCDPISGHVSLYWYRQALGQGPEFLTYFNYEAQQDKSGLPNDRFSAERPEGSISTLTIQRTEQRDSAMYRCASSLAQASSADTQYFGPGTRLTVL.

The chain employs TRBV29-1 and TRBJ2-3, with D possibly being TRBD2 (6 bases). Germline CDR1 and CDR2: SQVTM and ANQGSEA. The CDR3 consists of 13 residues. V was pared by 6 bases and J by 0 bases, with 10 bases between. CDR3 sequence (DNA): TGCAGCGTAGCGGAGGGAAGCACAGATACGCAGTATTTT. It codes for CSVAEGSTDTQYF.

The chain employs TRBV10-3 and TRBJ2-1, with 10 bases identical to TRBD2. V lost 0 bases and J lost 7; bases outside the gene matches: 6. The CDR3 spans 16 residues. Germline CDR1 and CDR2: ENHRY and SYGVKD. CDR3 sequence: CAISESTSGAGNEQFF. CDR3 nucleotides: TGTGCCATCAGTGAGTCTACTAGCGGGGCTGGGAATGAGCAGTTCTTC.

The V gene is TRBV5-1, the J gene TRBJ2-7, with 13 bases that match TRBD2. CDR1 SGHRS and CDR2 YFSETQ come from the germline V gene. V lost 3 bases and J lost 2; bases outside the gene matches: 2. The CDR3 has 15 residues. The CDR3 is CASSYTSGRAYEQYF. CDR3 nucleotides: TGCGCCAGCAGCTATACTAGCGGGAGGGCCTACGAGCAGTACTTC.

The chain combines TRBV7-8 with TRBJ2-4; the D is unclear. The J call is doubtful: the DNA matches TRBJ2-7 better. The CDR3 spans 14 residues. Germline values: CDR1 SGHVS, CDR2 FQNEAQ. The CDR3 nucleotides are TGTGCCAGCGGCCCAACCAGGCTTACCTACGAGCAGTACTTC. Translation gives CASGPTRLTYEQYF.

The gene calls are TRBV24-1 and TRBJ2-2; 11 positions agree with TRBD1. From germline, CDR1 is KGHDR and CDR2 SFDVKD. The CDR3 has 16 amino acids. With V trimmed by 4 bases and J by 5 bases, 5 bases remained unmatched. The CDR3 protein is CATSDAGTGGTGELFF. For the CDR3, the DNA is TGTGCCACCAGTGACGCCGGGACAGGGGGTACCGGGGAGCTGTTTTTT.

On this clonotype: Because the CDR3 is missing its conserved closing phenylalanine or tryptophan, this is likely a read error. The gene calls are TRBV30 and TRBJ2-7, with 7 bases fitting TRBD2. The germline gives CDR1 GTSNPN, CDR2 SVGIG (reference sequence). CDR3 length: 13 amino acids. The V and J ends lost 3 bases and 3 bases, in that order; junction bases with no gene match: 5. In DNA, the CDR3 is TGTGCCTGGAGCTCGGCGGGAGTCTACGAGCAGTACCTC. Translated: CAWSSAGVYEQYL.

The J gene is TRBJ2-2, the V gene TRBV7-8; TRBD2 matches 7 bases. Germline lookup yields CDR1 SGHVS and CDR2 FQNEAQ. This CDR3 is 14 amino acids long. V trimming: 5 bases; J trimming: 11 bases; junction bases outside the gene matches: 11. The CDR3 DNA reads TGTGCCAGCAGCGCCCGGACGGGGGGAGTTGAGCTGTTTTTT. Protein product: CASSARTGGVELFF.

The chain is built from TRBV24-1 and TRBJ2-1; D is undetermined. The ends were cut back, 5 bases at V and 6 bases at J, with 10 bases in the middle. Germline V gives CDR1 KGHDR, CDR2 SFDVKD. The CDR3 runs to 13 residues. The DNA of the CDR3 is TGTGCCACCAGTGTACCAGGTATCAATGAGCAGTTCTTC. Amino acids: CATSVPGINEQFF.

The CDR3 bases are TGTGCCAGCAGTGGGGTTGAGGACTGGGCTCCCTACGAGCAGTACTTC. This translates into CASSGVEDWAPYEQYF. V is TRBV2 and J is TRBJ2-7; D is perhaps TRBD2 (5 bases). The CDR3 extends over 16 amino acids. Germline CDR1 SNHLY, CDR2 FYNNEI. Trimming removed 4 bases from V and 2 bases from J, with 18 bases in between.

V gene TRBV7-9 combines with J gene TRBJ1-6, with a tentative D call TRBD1 (5 bases). CDR1 and CDR2 from the germline V gene are SEHNR and FQNEAQ (reference sequence). V was cut by 5 bases and J by 7 bases, with 15 bases left in between. The CDR3 is 15 residues long. CDR3 nucleotide sequence: TGTGCCAGCAGCACAGGCCCCTTGCAGAATTCACCCCTCCACTTT. It translates to CASSTGPLQNSPLHF.

V is TRBV25-1 and J is TRBJ2-7; D is undetermined. The J call may be incorrect, as the DNA end agrees better with TRBJ2-5. This CDR3 region has 13 residues. In germline, CDR1 is MGHDK, CDR2 SYGVNS. The DNA of the CDR3 is TGTGCCAGCAGTGAATATGCTGAAGAGACCCAGTACTTC. It yields the protein CASSEYAEETQYF.

The chain combines TRBV2 with TRBJ2-1; a possible D gene is TRBD2 (6 bases). Per the germline V gene, CDR1 is SNHLY and CDR2 is FYNNEI. There are 15 residues in the CDR3. V shed 5 bases and J shed 5 bases, with 16 bases lying between them. The CDR3 nucleotides read TGTGCCAGCAGTTGGGGGACTCCCGGGGACAATGAGCAGTTCTTC. Amino acids: CASSWGTPGDNEQFF.

A few counts support this clonotype. This chain uses TRBV15 with TRBJ2-5; D ambiguous. The CDR3 consists of 13 residues. The germline V gene encodes CDR1 LNHNV and CDR2 YYDKDF (reference sequence). V shed 5 bases and J shed 5 bases, with 12 bases lying between them. The CDR3 sequence is CATSPVRAETQYF. The CDR3 bases are TGTGCCACCAGCCCGGTCCGAGCGGAGACCCAGTACTTC.

On this clonotype: Germline is not matched at one junction end, which may reflect a read error. The chain links TRBV5-1 to TRBJ2-1; D is unclear. Looked up from germline, CDR1 is SGHRS and CDR2 is YFSETQ. The CDR3 totals 13 residues. The CDR3 nucleotides are TGCGCCGGCAGCTTGGCCGAAGCCCCCCACGAGTTCTTC. It specifies CAGSLAEAPHEFF.

This chain joins TRBV25-1 and TRBJ2-1; D unresolved. CDR1 is MGHDK and CDR2 is SYGVNS in the germline V gene. The CDR3 is made up of 13 amino acids. With 10 bases removed from V and 7 bases from J, the gap between germline ends came to 17 bases. The CDR3 loop reads CATIGPPRNEQFF. CDR3 nucleotides: TGTGCCACCATCGGGCCTCCCAGAAATGAGCAGTTCTTC.

The rearrangement links TRBV12-3 or TRBV12-4 to TRBJ2-5, with 9 bases lining up with TRBD2. The CDR3 covers 16 residues. Trimming took 1 base from V and 6 from J; bases not matched to a gene: 9. The CDR3 protein is CASSLVRVAGVQTQYF. Written as DNA, the CDR3 is TGTGCCAGCAGTTTAGTTCGGGTAGCGGGAGTACAGACCCAGTACTTC.

This chain joins TRBV6-6 and TRBJ1-6; D is possibly TRBD1 (5 bases). This CDR3 is 14 amino acids long. Trimming left V 7 bases short and J 4 bases short, with 11 bases between. CDR1 is MNHNY and CDR2 is SVGAGI in the germline V gene (reference sequence). The CDR3 bases are TGTGCCAGCAAGAGGGACCCTTATAATTCACCCCTCCACTTT. Its protein is CASKRDPYNSPLHF.

The V call is TRBV10-3, the J call TRBJ2-1, with 7 bases matching TRBD2. The germline V gene encodes CDR1 ENHRY and CDR2 SYGVKD. J lost 8 bases, V lost 8 bases, and 12 bases had no gene match. The length of the CDR3 is 14 residues. CDR3 in amino acids: CAIGERGPLYEQFF. The DNA of the CDR3 is TGTGCCATCGGGGAGCGGGGACCGTTGTATGAGCAGTTCTTC.

Remarks on this clonotype: Compared with germline, one end of the junction differs, possibly owing to a read error. The J gene is TRBJ2-6, the V gene TRBV2, with 7 bases lining up with TRBD1. Germline CDR1 SNHLY, CDR2 FYNNEI. The CDR3 consists of 14 residues. The CDR3 DNA is TGTACCAGCAGACAGGGATCGGGGGCCAACGTCCTGACTTTC. Translating it yields CTSRQGSGANVLTF.

The J gene is TRBJ2-4, the V gene TRBV27; D is undetermined. V was trimmed by 9 bases and J by 0 bases, leaving 21 bases between them. In germline, CDR1 is MNHEY, CDR2 SMNVEV (reference sequence). The CDR3 has 17 residues. The CDR3 loop is CASRQANSVLAKNIQYF. The CDR3 DNA is TGTGCCAGTCGCCAGGCGAACAGCGTCCTAGCCAAAAACATTCAGTACTTC.